This T cell receptor (beta chain) comes out of a study of Graves' ophthalmopathy and Graves' hyperthyroidism. Germline V lookup: CDR1 SGHVS, CDR2 FQNEAQ. The CDR3 is 14 amino acids. The V segment lost 4 bases and the J segment 3 bases; nucleotides outside the gene matches: 0. RNA transcripts were the source from which TCR beta CDR3 regions were amplified. RT-PCR was first run with HTBI primers, then multiplex PCR in a second round. MiXCR, applied by TCRdb to the multiplex PCR reads, yields one record per CDR3 protein. Counted here are over a million distinct CDR3 sequences, around a third occurring once; the ten biggest clones make up over 8.5%. This clonotype was recorded many times.

The clonotype comes from an adult man with Graves' hyperthyroidism. The material sequenced was peripheral blood or thyroid tissue (not recorded which). This sequence joins TRBV7-8 and TRBJ2-7; 13 bases agree with TRBD2. CDR3 nucleotide sequence: TGTGCCAGCAGCTGGACTAGCGGGAGCTACGAGCAGTACTTC. As protein: CASSWTSGSYEQYF.